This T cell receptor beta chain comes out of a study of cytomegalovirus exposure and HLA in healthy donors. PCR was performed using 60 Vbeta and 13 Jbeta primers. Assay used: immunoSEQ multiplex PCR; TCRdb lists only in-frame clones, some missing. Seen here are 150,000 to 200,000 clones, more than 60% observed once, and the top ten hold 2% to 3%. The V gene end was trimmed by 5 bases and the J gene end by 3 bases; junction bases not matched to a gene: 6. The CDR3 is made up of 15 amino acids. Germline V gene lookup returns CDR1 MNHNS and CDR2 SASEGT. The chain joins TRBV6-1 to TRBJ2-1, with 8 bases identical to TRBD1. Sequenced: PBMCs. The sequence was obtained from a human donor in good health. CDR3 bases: TGTGCCAGCAGTAGGAGACAGGGGCTCTACAATGAGCAGTTCTTC. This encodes CASSRRQGLYNEQFF.